The clone carrying this T cell receptor beta chain showed up just once. Looked up from germline, CDR1 is GTSNPN and CDR2 is SVGIG (reference sequence). There are 11 residues in the CDR3. V lost 0 bases and J 8 bases, leaving 6 bases between the germline ends. This entry comes from a study of blood T cell repertoires in COVID-19. About the study: The study drew acute and convalescent COVID-19 samples from the United States, Italy and Spain.

Generated by immunoSEQ multiplex PCR, the TCRdb table keeps only in-frame clones and is missing some. The sample has hundreds of thousands of clones, about 80% seen once. This sequence joins TRBV30 and TRBJ2-3, with D hard to call. Sequencing was done on a sample of peripheral blood. This clonotype was sampled from a man aged 80 or over with acute or convalescent COVID-19. The CDR3 loop reads CAWSVRVTQYF. The CDR3 DNA reads TGTGCCTGGAGTGTACGAGTTACGCAGTATTTT.